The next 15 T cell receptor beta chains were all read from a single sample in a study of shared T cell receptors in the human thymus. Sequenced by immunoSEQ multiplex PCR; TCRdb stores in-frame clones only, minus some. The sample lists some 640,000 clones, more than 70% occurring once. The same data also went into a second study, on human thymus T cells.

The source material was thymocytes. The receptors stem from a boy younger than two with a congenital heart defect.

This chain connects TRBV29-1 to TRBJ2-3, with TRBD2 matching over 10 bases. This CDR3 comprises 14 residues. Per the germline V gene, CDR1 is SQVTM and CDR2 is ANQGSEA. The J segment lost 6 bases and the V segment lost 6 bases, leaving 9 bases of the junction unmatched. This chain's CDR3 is CSVLLAGPPDTQYF. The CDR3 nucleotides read TGCAGCGTGCTACTAGCGGGGCCCCCCGATACGCAGTATTTT.

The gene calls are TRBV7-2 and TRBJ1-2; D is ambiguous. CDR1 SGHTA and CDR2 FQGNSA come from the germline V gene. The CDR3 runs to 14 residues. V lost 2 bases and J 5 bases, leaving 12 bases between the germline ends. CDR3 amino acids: CASSLWYQEYGYTF. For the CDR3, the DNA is TGTGCCAGCAGCTTATGGTATCAGGAATATGGCTACACCTTC.

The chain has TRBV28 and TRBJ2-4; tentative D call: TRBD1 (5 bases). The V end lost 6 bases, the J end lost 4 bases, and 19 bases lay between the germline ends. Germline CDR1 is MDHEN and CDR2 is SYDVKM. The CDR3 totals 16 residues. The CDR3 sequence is CASSYPRAHQKNIQYF. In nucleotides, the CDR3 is TGTGCCAGCAGCTATCCCAGGGCCCACCAGAAAAACATTCAGTACTTC.

As DNA, the CDR3 is TGTGCCACCACAACAACCGCCTACACTGAAGCTTTCTTT. Translation: CATTTTAYTEAFF. The chain carries TRBV28 and TRBJ1-1; no definite D call. The CDR3 loop spans 13 amino acids. V lost 10 bases and J lost 3, with 15 bases in between. Germline CDR1 and CDR2: MDHEN and SYDVKM.

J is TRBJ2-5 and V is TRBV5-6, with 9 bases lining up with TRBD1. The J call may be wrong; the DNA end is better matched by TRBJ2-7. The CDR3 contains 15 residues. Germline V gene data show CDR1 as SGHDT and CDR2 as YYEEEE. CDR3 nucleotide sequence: TGTGCCAGCAGCCCGTTCCGGGACAGGGCCTTCGAGCAGTACTTC. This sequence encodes CASSPFRDRAFEQYF.

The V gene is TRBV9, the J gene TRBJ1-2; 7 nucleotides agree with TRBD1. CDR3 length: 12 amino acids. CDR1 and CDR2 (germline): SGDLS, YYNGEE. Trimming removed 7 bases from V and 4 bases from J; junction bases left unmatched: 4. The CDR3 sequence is CASGRQGYGYTF. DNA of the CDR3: TGTGCCAGCGGCCGACAGGGCTATGGCTACACCTTC.

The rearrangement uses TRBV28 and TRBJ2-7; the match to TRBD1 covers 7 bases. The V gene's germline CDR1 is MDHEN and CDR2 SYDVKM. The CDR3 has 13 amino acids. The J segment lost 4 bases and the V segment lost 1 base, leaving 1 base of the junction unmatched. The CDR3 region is CASSLLTGYEQYF. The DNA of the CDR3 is TGTGCCAGCAGTTTATTGACAGGGTACGAGCAGTACTTC.

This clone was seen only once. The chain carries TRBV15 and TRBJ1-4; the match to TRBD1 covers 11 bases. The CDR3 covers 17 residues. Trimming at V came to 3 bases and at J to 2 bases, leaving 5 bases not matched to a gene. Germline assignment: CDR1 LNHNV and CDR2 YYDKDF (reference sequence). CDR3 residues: CATSSPDRGRTNEKLFF. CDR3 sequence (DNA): TGTGCCACCAGCAGTCCGGACAGGGGGCGGACTAATGAAAAACTGTTTTTT.

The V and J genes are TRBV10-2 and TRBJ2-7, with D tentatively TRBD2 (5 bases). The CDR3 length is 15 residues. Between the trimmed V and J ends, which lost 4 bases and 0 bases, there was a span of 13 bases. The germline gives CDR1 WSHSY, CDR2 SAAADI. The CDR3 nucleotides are TGCGCCAGCAGTGTTCCGTGGGAGCGCTCCTACGAGCAGTACTTC. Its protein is CASSVPWERSYEQYF.

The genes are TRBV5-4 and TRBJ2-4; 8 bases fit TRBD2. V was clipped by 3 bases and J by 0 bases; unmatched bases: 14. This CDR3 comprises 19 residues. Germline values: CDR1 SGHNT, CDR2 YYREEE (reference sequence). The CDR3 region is CASSSRPAGEKLAKNIQYF. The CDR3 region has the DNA TGTGCCAGCAGCTCCCGGCCAGCGGGAGAGAAACTAGCCAAAAACATTCAGTACTTC. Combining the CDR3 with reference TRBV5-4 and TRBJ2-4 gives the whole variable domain ETGVTQSPTHLIKTRGQQVTLRCSSQSGHNTVSWYQQALGQGPQFIFQYYREEENGRGNFPPRFSGLQFPNYSSELNVNALELDDSALYLCASSSRPAGEKLAKNIQYFGAGTRLSVL.

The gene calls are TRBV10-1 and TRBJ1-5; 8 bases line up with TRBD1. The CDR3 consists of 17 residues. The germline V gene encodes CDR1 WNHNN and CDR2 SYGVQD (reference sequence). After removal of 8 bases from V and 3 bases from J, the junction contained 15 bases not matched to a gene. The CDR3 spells CASLWTGRGHLNQPQHF. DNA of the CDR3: TGCGCCAGCTTGTGGACAGGGCGAGGGCACCTCAATCAGCCCCAGCATTTT.

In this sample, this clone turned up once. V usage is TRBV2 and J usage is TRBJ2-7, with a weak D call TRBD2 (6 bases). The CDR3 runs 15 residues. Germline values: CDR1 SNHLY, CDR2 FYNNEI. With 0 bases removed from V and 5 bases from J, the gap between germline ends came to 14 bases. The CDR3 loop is CASSEALNRENEQYF. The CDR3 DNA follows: TGTGCCAGCAGTGAAGCGCTTAACCGGGAGAACGAGCAGTACTTC.

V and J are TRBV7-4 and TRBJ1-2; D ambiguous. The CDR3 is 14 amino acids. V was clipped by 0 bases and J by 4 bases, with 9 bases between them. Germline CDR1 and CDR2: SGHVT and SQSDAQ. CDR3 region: CASSLAPEGYGYTF. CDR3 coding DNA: TGTGCCAGCAGCTTAGCCCCTGAGGGCTATGGCTACACCTTC.

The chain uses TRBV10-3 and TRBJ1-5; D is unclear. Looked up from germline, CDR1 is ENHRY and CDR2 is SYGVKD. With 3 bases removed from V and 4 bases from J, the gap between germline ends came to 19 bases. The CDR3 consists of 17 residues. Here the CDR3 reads CAISEGFVTAYNQPQHF. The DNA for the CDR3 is TGTGCCATCAGTGAAGGATTCGTAACAGCCTATAATCAGCCCCAGCATTTT.

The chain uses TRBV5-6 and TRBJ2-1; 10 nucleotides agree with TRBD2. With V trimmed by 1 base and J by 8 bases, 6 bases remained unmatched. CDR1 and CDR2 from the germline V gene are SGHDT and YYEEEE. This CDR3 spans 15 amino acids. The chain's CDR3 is CASSLSGRADDEQFF. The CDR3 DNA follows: TGTGCCAGCAGCTTGAGCGGGAGGGCCGACGATGAGCAGTTCTTC.